One and the same sample provided the 4 T cell receptor beta chains below, sequenced in a study of patients with pleural tuberculosis. TCRdb reprocessed the reads via MiXCR and lists one record per CDR3 protein. The sample records roughly 27,000 distinct CDR3 sequences, 18% being singletons. Sequenced input: peripheral blood. Source of these receptors: a human donor with pleural tuberculosis.

This clonotype was observed many times. The chain uses TRBV9 and TRBJ2-3, with TRBD2 identical over 8 bases. V was clipped by 5 bases and J by 1 base; unmatched bases: 12. This CDR3 region has 17 residues. From germline, CDR1 is SGDLS and CDR2 YYNGEE. CDR3 in amino acids: CASSFGPASGRTDTQYF. In nucleotides, the CDR3 is TGTGCCAGCAGTTTCGGCCCGGCTAGCGGGCGCACAGATACGCAGTATTTT.

This clonotype was observed at least ten times. This rearrangement joins TRBV20-1 to TRBJ2-3; D is possibly TRBD2 (6 bases). CDR1 DFQATT and CDR2 SNEGSKA come from the germline V gene (reference sequence). Trimming removed 6 bases from V and 1 base from J, with 14 bases in between. This CDR3 is 14 amino acids long. The CDR3 DNA sequence: TGCAGTGCGCCCGGGCGGGGCCGCACAGATACGCAGTATTTT. As protein: CSAPGRGRTDTQYF.

Concerning this clonotype: A read error may account for a junction end that differs from germline. This chain connects TRBV5-4 to TRBJ1-1; possible D gene TRBD1, 5 bases. The germline V gene has CDR1 SGHNT and CDR2 YYREEE (reference sequence). The CDR3 has 15 residues. The CDR3 DNA is TGTGCCAGCCTTCGGAACAGGAACATGAACACTGAAGCTTCCTTT. Translated, it gives CASLRNRNMNTEASF.

This clonotype was counted ten times or more. The V call is TRBV28, the J call TRBJ2-1; tentatively, D is TRBD2 (7 bases). The CDR3 consists of 17 residues. Trimming left V 6 bases short and J 9 bases short, with 27 bases between. Germline CDR1 reads MDHEN; CDR2 reads SYDVKM. Here the CDR3 reads CASSSPLGGGPQAEQFF. The CDR3 region has the DNA TGTGCCAGCAGCTCACCTCTCGGCGGGGGCCCTCAGGCTGAGCAGTTCTTC.